This T cell receptor (beta chain) was recovered during a study of monozygotic twins with cystic fibrosis. Method: immunoSEQ multiplex PCR; TCRdb's copy keeps in-frame clones and lacks some. The table shows around 30,000 clones, with nearly 98% occurring only once. V dropped 4 bases and J dropped 1; count of bases not matched to a gene: 8. Germline CDR1 is SGHRS and CDR2 is YFSETQ. The CDR3 spans 16 residues. Input material: blood. The V gene is TRBV5-1, the J gene TRBJ1-5, with 7 bases that match TRBD1. The TCR comes from a girl aged 2 to 10 with cystic fibrosis. CDR3 DNA sequence: TGCGCCAGCAGCCACGAGCCAGGGGGAAGCAATCAGCCCCAGCATTTT. Its protein is CASSHEPGGSNQPQHF.